These T cell receptor beta chains were read from a single sample in a study of blood T cell repertoires in COVID-19. Clones were read by immunoSEQ multiplex PCR, and TCRdb kept only the in-frame ones, dropping some. In the table there are about 280,000 clones, roughly 85% of which are singletons. Sequenced sample: PBMCs or T cells enriched from blood (not recorded which). The receptors come from a woman aged 50 to 60 who had recovered from COVID-19. The CDR3 runs from the conserved cysteine through the conserved F or W. The D gene is left open where the match is weak. Clone size is not always given. Where it is, it says once, few, many or a class for expanded clones.

.	TRBJ2-7	TRBV10-1	few	13	TGCGCCAGCAGTGATCGCCTAATGTACGAGCAGTACTTC	CASSDRLMYEQYF
.	TRBJ1-1	TRBV28	.	16	TGTGCCAGCAGTTTAAGGGCAGGGAAGGGGAACACTGAAGCTTTCTTT	CASSLRAGKGNTEAFF
.	TRBJ2-3	TRBV11-3	.	13	TGTGCCAGCAGCTTAGATCCAGGAGATACGCAGTATTTT	CASSLDPGDTQYF
.	TRBJ1-5	TRBV12-5	.	15	TGTGCTAGTGGGCTAGGGGGATTTGGCAATCAGCCCCAGCATTTT	CASGLGGFGNQPQHF
TRBD1	TRBJ1-5	TRBV2	.	17	TGTGCCAGCAGTGCCAGGATAAGGGGACAGCTCAATCAGCCCCAGCATTTT	CASSARIRGQLNQPQHF
.	TRBJ1-6	TRBV20-1	.	11	TGCAGTGCTAGAGATCCTCCTTTCCTCCACTTT	CSARDPPFLHF
TRBD1	TRBJ2-5	TRBV18	.	14	TGTGCCAGCTCACCACCGACAGGGGGGGAGACCCAGTACTTC	CASSPPTGGETQYF
.	TRBJ1-4	TRBV6-5	.	13	TGTGCCAGCTCCCAGAAGACGGGAGAAAAACTGTTTTTT	CASSQKTGEKLFF
.	TRBJ2-5	TRBV18	.	15	TGTGCCAGCTCACCACAGGCTATCAGGGGAGAGACCCAGTACTTC	CASSPQAIRGETQYF
.	TRBJ2-5	TRBV5-4	.	15	TGTGCCAGTCGAAGCCAAGCGAAATCCCAAGAGACCCAGTACTTC	CASRSQAKSQETQYF
TRBD2	TRBJ2-2	TRBV4-2	.	17	TGTGCCAGCAGACTTCATTCCGGGACTAGGAACACCGGGGAGCTGTTTTTT	CASRLHSGTRNTGELFF
TRBD2	TRBJ2-3	TRBV29-1	.	15	TGCAGCGTTGAAGGAACTAGCGGGGGCACAGATACGCAGTATTTT	CSVEGTSGGTDTQYF
.	TRBJ1-1	TRBV30	.	20	TGTGCCTGGAGTGTATCGTATTCAGGGACCAAAACAGGGAGAGGGACTGAAGCTTTCTTT	CAWSVSYSGTKTGRGTEAFF
TRBD1	TRBJ2-3	TRBV18	once	15	TGTGCCAGCTCACCGACACAGGGGCCCACAGATACGCAGTATTTT	CASSPTQGPTDTQYF
.	TRBJ2-7	TRBV27	.	14	TGTGCCAGCAGTTATCAGGGGATACCCTACGAGCAGTACTTC	CASSYQGIPYEQYF
TRBD1	TRBJ2-4	TRBV10-3	.	14	TGTGCCATCAGCCAGGGGGACGCCAAAAACATTCAGTACTTC	CAISQGDAKNIQYF
TRBD1	TRBJ2-7	TRBV5-4	.	12	TGTGCCAGCAGCGCGGACAGGGTCGAGCAGTACTTC	CASSADRVEQYF
.	TRBJ1-2	TRBV27	.	14	TGTGCCAGCAGTGTACCGACAGGAATCTATGGCTACACCTTC	CASSVPTGIYGYTF
.	TRBJ1-5	TRBV19	.	14	TGTGCCAGTAGTCCGGGTCGTAGCAATCAGCCCCAGCATTTT	CASSPGRSNQPQHF
.	TRBJ1-1	TRBV5-1	.	15	TGCGCCAGCCGACTCGCCCCAGGGGCGGGCACTGAAGCTTTCTTT	CASRLAPGAGTEAFF
.	TRBJ2-2	TRBV28	.	15	TGTGCCAGCAGTTTATTAGGGGGGAACACCGGGGAGCTGTTTTTT	CASSLLGGNTGELFF
TRBD1	TRBJ2-1	TRBV12-3/TRBV12-4	.	12	TGTGCCAGCAGTAGGGACAGCCCTGGGCAGTTCTTC	CASSRDSPGQFF
.	TRBJ1-1	TRBV18	.	15	TGTGCCAGCTCACCACCGAAAGGGAGGAACACTGAAGCTTTCTTT	CASSPPKGRNTEAFF
TRBD1	TRBJ2-2	TRBV6-5	.	15	TGTGCCACTTCTCGGACAGGGAGTTTTCCCGGGGAGCTGTTTTTT	CATSRTGSFPGELFF
.	TRBJ2-3	TRBV9	.	15	TGTGCCAGCAGCCCTCGGGAGTGGCTAAGAGATACGCAGTATTTT	CASSPREWLRDTQYF
.	TRBJ1-1	TRBV7-8	.	13	TGTGCCAGCAGCCCCGGCGGGGGGACTGAAGCTTTCTTT	CASSPGGGTEAFF
.	TRBJ2-2	TRBV6-5	.	14	TGTGCCAGCAGCCGCGACGGGGGGCCCGGGGAGCTGTTTTTT	CASSRDGGPGELFF
.	TRBJ1-1	TRBV7-9	.	14	TGTGCCAGCAGCTTAAATCAGGGTGACACTGAAGCTTTCTTT	CASSLNQGDTEAFF
.	TRBJ2-7	TRBV5-1	.	13	TGCGCCAGCAGCCCGCTTAGTTTGAGCGAGCAGTACTTC	CASSPLSLSEQYF
.	TRBJ1-1	TRBV30	.	13	TGTGCCTGGAGTGTCACAGCGAACACTGAAGCTTTCTTT	CAWSVTANTEAFF
TRBD2	TRBJ2-7	TRBV5-8	.	15	TGTGCCAGCAGCTTGGCGCGACTAGCGGGTCACGAGCAGTACTTC	CASSLARLAGHEQYF
TRBD1	TRBJ1-3	TRBV12-3/TRBV12-4	.	13	TGTGCCAGCAGCCCGGGACAGGGGAACACCATATATTTT	CASSPGQGNTIYF
TRBD2	TRBJ2-1	TRBV7-8	.	17	TGTGCCAGCAGCTTAGCGTCGAGCGGGAGAGGGTACAATGAGCAGTTCTTC	CASSLASSGRGYNEQFF
.	TRBJ1-2	TRBV12-3/TRBV12-4	few	13	TGTGCCAGCAGTTCGATACAGAACTATGGCTACACCTTC	CASSSIQNYGYTF
.	TRBJ2-7	TRBV19	.	13	TGTGCCAGTACAGACACAGGGTACTACGAGCAGTACTTC	CASTDTGYYEQYF
.	TRBJ2-1	TRBV11-2	.	12	TGTGCCAGCAGCTTAAGTCGGAATGAGCAGTTCTTC	CASSLSRNEQFF
TRBD1	TRBJ2-2	TRBV28	.	16	TGTGCCAGCAGTTCGCCAGGGGGCGCGGACACCGGGGAGCTGTTTTTT	CASSSPGGADTGELFF
.	TRBJ2-7	TRBV27	medium-sized	12	TGTGCCAGCAGCCCACAGGGATACGAGCAGTACTTC	CASSPQGYEQYF
TRBD1	TRBJ1-6	TRBV13	few	16	TGTGCCAGCAGCGGACCCGGGACAGGGGGTAATTCACCCCTCCACTTT	CASSGPGTGGNSPLHF
.	TRBJ1-4	TRBV4-3	.	15	TGCGCCAGCAGCCAACCGGGAACAACTAATGAAAAACTGTTTTTT	CASSQPGTTNEKLFF
TRBD1	TRBJ1-6	TRBV7-9	.	18	TGTGCCAGCAGCGGACCGGGACAGGGGGCCAAAGGAGGTTCACCCCTCCACTTT	CASSGPGQGAKGGSPLHF
TRBD1	TRBJ2-7	TRBV3-1/TRBV3-2	.	14	TGTGCCAGCAGCCAGGGGGACAGGGCCTACGAGCAGTACTTC	CASSQGDRAYEQYF
TRBD2	TRBJ2-2	TRBV5-8	few	17	TGTGCCAGCAGCTTGCCCTTAGCGGGAGATGACACCGGGGAGCTGTTTTTT	CASSLPLAGDDTGELFF